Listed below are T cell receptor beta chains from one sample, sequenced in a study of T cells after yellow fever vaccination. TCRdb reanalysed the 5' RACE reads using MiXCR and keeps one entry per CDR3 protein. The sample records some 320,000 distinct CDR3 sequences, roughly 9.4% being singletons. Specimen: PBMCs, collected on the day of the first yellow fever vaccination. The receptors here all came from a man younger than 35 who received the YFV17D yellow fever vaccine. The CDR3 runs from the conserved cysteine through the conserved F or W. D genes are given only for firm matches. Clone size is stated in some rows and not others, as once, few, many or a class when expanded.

CDR3 protein: CASSLTSGGAWNTQYF; CDR3 DNA: TGTGCCAGCAGCTTGACTAGCGGGGGGGCCTGGAATACGCAGTATTTT; clone size: .; D gene: TRBD2; V gene: TRBV11-1; J gene: TRBJ2-3
CDR3 protein: CASSQDLMGHGDEQYF; CDR3 DNA: TGTGCCAGCAGCCAAGATCTGATGGGGCACGGGGACGAGCAGTACTTC; clone size: .; D gene: .; V gene: TRBV4-2; J gene: TRBJ2-7
CDR3 protein: CAISDNSRTPYEQYF; CDR3 DNA: TGTGCCATCAGTGATAACTCCCGTACCCCCTACGAGCAGTACTTC; clone size: .; D gene: .; V gene: TRBV10-3; J gene: TRBJ2-7
CDR3 protein: CAIRAGQGELADYGYTF; CDR3 DNA: TGTGCCATCAGGGCCGGACAGGGGGAATTGGCTGACTATGGCTACACCTTC; clone size: few; D gene: TRBD1; V gene: TRBV10-3; J gene: TRBJ1-2
CDR3 protein: CASRLAPTWDRGRNTGELFF; CDR3 DNA: TGTGCCAGCAGGCTTGCGCCTACCTGGGACAGGGGCCGGAACACCGGGGAGCTGTTTTTT; clone size: .; D gene: TRBD1; V gene: TRBV12-3/TRBV12-4; J gene: TRBJ2-2
CDR3 protein: CATSDASGTYNEQFF; CDR3 DNA: TGTGCCACCAGTGATGCTAGCGGGACGTACAATGAGCAGTTCTTC; clone size: .; D gene: TRBD2; V gene: TRBV24-1; J gene: TRBJ2-1
CDR3 protein: CASSQQGDTGELFF; CDR3 DNA: TGTGCCAGCAGCCAACAGGGAGACACCGGGGAGCTGTTTTTT; clone size: many; D gene: .; V gene: TRBV5-5; J gene: TRBJ2-2
CDR3 protein: CASSSHLQINTEAFF; CDR3 DNA: TGTGCCAGCAGTTCCCATTTACAGATAAACACTGAAGCTTTCTTT; clone size: .; D gene: .; V gene: TRBV6-5; J gene: TRBJ1-1
CDR3 protein: CASRRQGAGYGYTF; CDR3 DNA: TGTGCCAGCAGGAGACAGGGGGCAGGCTATGGCTACACCTTC; clone size: few; D gene: TRBD1; V gene: TRBV28; J gene: TRBJ1-2
CDR3 protein: CASFQYLGDEQYF; CDR3 DNA: TGTGCCAGCTTCCAGTATCTGGGTGACGAGCAGTACTTC; clone size: .; D gene: .; V gene: TRBV2; J gene: TRBJ2-7
CDR3 protein: CASSQDPGGGQRETQYF; CDR3 DNA: TGTGCCAGCAGCCAAGATCCGGGGGGGGGCCAAAGAGAGACCCAGTACTTC; clone size: .; D gene: TRBD2; V gene: TRBV4-2; J gene: TRBJ2-5
CDR3 protein: CASSRGIRATEAFF; CDR3 DNA: TGTGCCAGCAGCCGAGGGATCCGGGCCACTGAAGCTTTCTTT; clone size: .; D gene: .; V gene: TRBV6-1; J gene: TRBJ1-1
CDR3 protein: CASSLWGTSGGADTQYF; CDR3 DNA: TGTGCCAGCAGCTTATGGGGGACTAGCGGGGGCGCAGATACGCAGTATTTT; clone size: .; D gene: TRBD2; V gene: TRBV7-2; J gene: TRBJ2-3
CDR3 protein: CASSFGGGRTTEKLFF; CDR3 DNA: TGTGCCAGCAGTTTTGGCGGGGGACGGACTACTGAAAAACTGTTTTTT; clone size: many; D gene: .; V gene: TRBV12-3/TRBV12-4; J gene: TRBJ1-4